Included here is one T cell receptor (beta chain) sequence, with context. The antigen is undetermined. The V gene's germline CDR1 is MNHEY and CDR2 SMNVEV (reference sequence). This CDR3 is 14 amino acids long. Trimming took 8 bases from V and 8 from J, leaving 19 bases between them. The sample belongs to a study of cytomegalovirus exposure and HLA in healthy donors. General observations from the study: An assumption of roughly uniform sequencing depth across donors underlay the presence/absence analyses. A later analysis by the authors found several of the most significant clusters apparently linked to common viral pathogens. A list of approximately 150 TCR beta chains associated with cytomegalovirus was given.

In the PCR, 60 Vbeta and 13 Jbeta primers were used. Method: immunoSEQ multiplex PCR; TCRdb's copy keeps in-frame clones and lacks some. The sample yields about 200,000 clones, almost 80% seen once. Sequenced material: PBMCs. V usage is TRBV27 and J usage is TRBJ2-4, with D tentatively TRBD1 (6 bases). The clonotype originates from a young man in good health and CMV-seronegative. The CDR3 protein is CASGVDSSWDIQYF. For the CDR3, the DNA is TGTGCCAGCGGAGTGGACAGCAGTTGGGACATTCAGTACTTC.